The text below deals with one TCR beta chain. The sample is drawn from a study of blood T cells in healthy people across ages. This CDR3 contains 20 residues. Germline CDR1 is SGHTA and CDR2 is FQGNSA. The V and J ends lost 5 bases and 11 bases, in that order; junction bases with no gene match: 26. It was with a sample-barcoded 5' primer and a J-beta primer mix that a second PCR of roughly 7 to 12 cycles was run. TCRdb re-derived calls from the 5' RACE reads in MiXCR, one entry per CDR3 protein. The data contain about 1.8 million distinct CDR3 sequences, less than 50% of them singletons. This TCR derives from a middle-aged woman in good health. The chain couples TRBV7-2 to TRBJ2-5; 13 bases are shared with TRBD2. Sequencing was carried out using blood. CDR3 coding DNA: TGTGCCAGCAGCCTAGTGTCGCGGACTAGCGGGGGCGCCTCCTACAATGAGCAGTACTTC. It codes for CASSLVSRTSGGASYNEQYF.